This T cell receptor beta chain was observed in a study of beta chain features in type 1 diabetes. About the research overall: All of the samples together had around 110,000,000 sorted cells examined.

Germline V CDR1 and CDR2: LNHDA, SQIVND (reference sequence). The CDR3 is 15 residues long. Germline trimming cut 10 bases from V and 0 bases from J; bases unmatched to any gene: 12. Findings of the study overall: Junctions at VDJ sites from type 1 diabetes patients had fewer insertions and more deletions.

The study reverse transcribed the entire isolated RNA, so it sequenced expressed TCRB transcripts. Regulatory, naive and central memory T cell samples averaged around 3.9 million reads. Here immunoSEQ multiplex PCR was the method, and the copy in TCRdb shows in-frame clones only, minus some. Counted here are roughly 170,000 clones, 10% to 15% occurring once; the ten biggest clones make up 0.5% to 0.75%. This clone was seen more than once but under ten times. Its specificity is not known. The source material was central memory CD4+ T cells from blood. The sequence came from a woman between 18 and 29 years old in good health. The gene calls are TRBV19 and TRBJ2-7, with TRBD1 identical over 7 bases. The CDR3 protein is CATRRTGRSSYEQYF. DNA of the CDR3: TGTGCCACCCGAAGGACAGGTAGGAGCTCCTACGAGCAGTACTTC.